The next 16 T cell receptor beta chains were all read from a single sample in a study of control samples from healthy donors and cancer patients. The method was immunoSEQ multiplex PCR; TCRdb's version includes in-frame clones alone and lacks a portion of them. Of 90,000 to 150,000 clones detected, around 87% appear once; the ten largest clones hold over 10%. Sequencing used blood. These receptor sequences come from a man younger than 40 in good health.

The chain employs TRBV5-5 and TRBJ2-2, with D possibly called TRBD1 or TRBD2 (5 bases each). The CDR3 is 13 residues long. CDR1 and CDR2 from the germline V gene are SGHKS and YYEKEE (reference sequence). Deletions cut 5 bases from V and 6 bases from J, with 11 bases between. The DNA for the CDR3 is TGTGCCAGCAGGTCACAGGAGGCCGGGGAGCTGTTTTTT. This translates into CASRSQEAGELFF.

In DNA form, the CDR3 reads TGCGCCAGCAGCTTGGCACCGGCGGGGGGCAGTCAGCCCCAGCATTTT. Translating gives CASSLAPAGGSQPQHF. The gene calls are TRBV5-1 and TRBJ1-5; maybe TRBD1 (6 bases). Germline CDR1 is SGHRS and CDR2 is YFSETQ. Trimming took off 0 bases at V and 6 bases at J, with 16 bases between the two ends. The CDR3 totals 16 residues.

The J gene is TRBJ2-2, the V gene TRBV11-2; D is undetermined. This CDR3 comprises 13 residues. V was pared by 3 bases and J by 8 bases, with 10 bases between. Per germline, CDR1 SGHAT and CDR2 FQNNGV. In DNA form, the CDR3 reads TGTGCCAGCAGCTTGTCCCTAACTGGGGAGCTGTTTTTT. Residues: CASSLSLTGELFF.

The V call is TRBV10-3, the J call TRBJ1-2; tentatively, D is TRBD1 (6 bases). CDR3 length: 14 amino acids. The V gene lost 2 bases and the J gene lost 8 bases, with 15 bases spanning the gap. Germline CDR1 reads ENHRY; CDR2 reads SYGVKD. This chain's CDR3 is CAISEATGYGGYTF. Here the CDR3 DNA reads TGTGCCATCAGTGAGGCTACAGGGTACGGCGGCTACACCTTC.

V usage is TRBV30 and J usage is TRBJ1-5; 8 bases are a match to TRBD1. Trimming took 2 bases from V and 7 from J; bases not matched to a gene: 7. Germline assignment: CDR1 GTSNPN and CDR2 SVGIG (reference sequence). The CDR3 contains 14 residues. CDR3 sequence (DNA): TGTGCCTGGAGTCCCCTACAGGGGGACCAGCCCCAGCATTTT. Translating gives CAWSPLQGDQPQHF.

The rearrangement joins TRBV18 to TRBJ1-1; 12 bases are a match to TRBD1. This CDR3 spans 19 amino acids. CDR1 KGHSH and CDR2 LQKENI come from the germline V gene. J gave up 2 bases and V 6 bases, and 16 bases lay outside the gene matches. The CDR3 region is CASSPGGMGTGGRNTEAFF. CDR3 nucleotides: TGTGCCAGCTCGCCTGGGGGGATGGGGACAGGGGGCCGAAACACTGAAGCTTTCTTT.

This clone has a single count. The CDR3 DNA follows: TGTGCCACCAGTGATTTCGGCAATCAGCCCCAGCATTTT. Its protein is CATSDFGNQPQHF. The rearrangement joins TRBV24-1 to TRBJ1-5; D unclear. CDR1 is KGHDR and CDR2 is SFDVKD in the germline V gene. V dropped 1 base and J dropped 2 bases, with 2 bases sitting between them. The CDR3 is made up of 13 amino acids.

The chain is built from TRBV30 and TRBJ2-1, with D possibly being TRBD2 (5 bases). Germline V gene lookup returns CDR1 GTSNPN and CDR2 SVGIG (reference sequence). The V end was cut by 2 bases, the J end by 0 bases, with 11 bases between. The CDR3 spans 15 residues. The CDR3 DNA sequence: TGTGCCTGGAGTACCAGCGGACTCTCCTACAATGAGCAGTTCTTC. Protein product: CAWSTSGLSYNEQFF.

The chain combines TRBV20-1 with TRBJ2-5, with D perhaps matching TRBD1 (6 bases). There are 11 residues in the CDR3. The V gene lost 5 bases and the J gene lost 5 bases, with 9 bases spanning the gap. Germline lookup yields CDR1 DFQATT and CDR2 SNEGSKA (reference sequence). The CDR3 sequence: CSAHRGETQYF. The DNA of the CDR3 is TGCAGTGCTCATAGGGGGGAGACCCAGTACTTC.

The genes are TRBV12-3 or TRBV12-4 and TRBJ1-1; D may be TRBD1 (6 bases). Trimming pared 3 bases from V and 11 bases from J, leaving 16 bases between. This CDR3 has 13 residues. CDR3 nucleotides: TGTGCCAGCAGTTTTACACAGGGAAATGTGGCTTTCTTT. It specifies CASSFTQGNVAFF.

The chain combines TRBV11-2 with TRBJ1-3, with a possible D match to TRBD1 (5 bases). The V gene's germline CDR1 is SGHAT and CDR2 FQNNGV. Trimming removed 3 bases from V and 4 bases from J, with 16 bases in between. This CDR3 has 16 amino acids. The CDR3 spells CASSLTDGALGNTIYF. CDR3 in DNA: TGTGCCAGCAGCTTGACAGACGGGGCTTTAGGAAACACCATATATTTT.

The rearrangement joins TRBV19 to TRBJ2-5, with D unresolved. The germline V gene has CDR1 LNHDA and CDR2 SQIVND (reference sequence). The length of the CDR3 is 12 residues. Trimming removed 5 bases from V and 2 bases from J, with 6 bases in between. CDR3 in amino acids: CASSPDQETQYF. DNA of the CDR3: TGTGCCAGTAGTCCCGATCAAGAGACCCAGTACTTC.

The V and J genes are TRBV12-3 or TRBV12-4 and TRBJ1-1; tentatively, D is TRBD1 (6 bases). Between the trimmed V and J ends, which lost 5 bases and 4 bases, there was a span of 11 bases. The CDR3 is 13 residues long. The CDR3 region is CASSPGAPTEAFF. In DNA form, the CDR3 reads TGTGCCAGCAGTCCAGGGGCGCCCACTGAAGCTTTCTTT.

The chain is built from TRBV18 and TRBJ1-4, with 10 positions matching TRBD1. The germline gives CDR1 KGHSH, CDR2 LQKENI. This CDR3 has 14 residues. The V gene end was trimmed by 6 bases and the J gene end by 7 bases; junction bases not matched to a gene: 5. CDR3 region: CASSPGQGSEKLFF. The CDR3 DNA is TGTGCCAGCTCCCCGGGACAGGGGAGTGAAAAACTGTTTTTT.

The chain is built from TRBV10-3 and TRBJ1-6, with TRBD1 as a possible D gene (5 bases). CDR1 and CDR2 from the germline V gene are ENHRY and SYGVKD. V was shortened by 3 bases and J by 10 bases, with 16 bases between the two germline ends. The length of the CDR3 is 15 residues. The CDR3 loop is CAISENNGGDSPLHF. The CDR3, as DNA: TGTGCCATCAGTGAAAATAACGGGGGGGACTCACCCCTCCACTTT.

The chain combines TRBV19 with TRBJ1-5; a weak D match, TRBD1 (5 bases). The germline CDR1 and CDR2 sequences are LNHDA and SQIVND (reference sequence). The CDR3 is made up of 15 amino acids. The V end lost 5 bases, the J end lost 0 bases, and 11 bases lay between the germline ends. The CDR3 region is CASSFRQFSNQPQHF. DNA for the CDR3: TGTGCCAGTAGTTTCCGACAGTTTAGCAATCAGCCCCAGCATTTT.